Listed below are T cell receptor beta chains from one sample, sequenced in a study of T cell changes during pregnancy in multiple sclerosis. Using immunoSEQ multiplex PCR, the repertoire was profiled, and TCRdb retains in-frame clones only, with some absent. The data show 70,000 or so clones, 91% seen once. Sequenced material: peripheral blood, taken in the third trimester of pregnancy. The receptors derive from a female donor in good health, enrolled as a control in a pregnancy study. Each CDR3 is given with its conserved first and last residue. The D gene is left open where the match is weak. A row's size may be missing; if present it is once, few, many or a size class.

CDR3nt	CDR3aa	d_gene	abundance	v_gene	j_gene
TGTGCCAGCAGCCCGGGACAGGGTTTCGGCTACACCTTC	CASSPGQGFGYTF	TRBD1	few	TRBV7-9	TRBJ1-2
TGTGCCAGCAGCCAACGGGCTAGCCGAGAGACCCAGTACTTC	CASSQRASRETQYF	-	-	TRBV4-2	TRBJ2-5
TGCGCCAGCAGCCAAGTTCCAGGGCCTGTACTAGCGGAGCAGTTCTTC	CASSQVPGPVLAEQFF	TRBD2	-	TRBV4-1	TRBJ2-1
TGTGCCAGCAGAGACCCAGGGGATACGCAGTATTTT	CASRDPGDTQYF	-	-	TRBV28	TRBJ2-3
TGTGCTAGTGGTTTGACTCCGGGACAGGGGGATGGCTACACCTTC	CASGLTPGQGDGYTF	TRBD1	-	TRBV12-5	TRBJ1-2
TGTGCCAGTAATACTCTCGCCACTGAAGCTTTCTTT	CASNTLATEAFF	-	-	TRBV19	TRBJ1-1
TGCGCCAGCAGCCTTGCTGGGGGCTGGTACGAGCAGTACTTC	CASSLAGGWYEQYF	-	-	TRBV5-1	TRBJ2-7
TGTGCCAGCAGCTTGAGACAGGGGTACACTGAAGCTTTCTTT	CASSLRQGYTEAFF	TRBD1	once	TRBV5-5	TRBJ1-1
TGTGCCAGCAGTTTAACAGGGATCTCTGGAAACACCATATATTTT	CASSLTGISGNTIYF	-	-	TRBV28	TRBJ1-3
TGCGCCAGCAGCCGGAGGGTTTCGACTAGCGGGAACTTGGATGAGCAGTTCTTC	CASSRRVSTSGNLDEQFF	TRBD2	-	TRBV4-3	TRBJ2-1
TGTGCCAGCACCTGGACAGGGACGGACACCGGGGAGCTGTTTTTT	CASTWTGTDTGELFF	TRBD1	-	TRBV6-1	TRBJ2-2
TGTGCCACCAGCAGAGCACTCAGACCTACAGACTATGGCTACACCTTC	CATSRALRPTDYGYTF	-	-	TRBV15	TRBJ1-2